A few counts support the clone carrying this T cell receptor beta chain. This sample also contains other DNA sequences that code for the same CDR3. Germline CDR1 and CDR2: SGHRS and YFSETQ. V gave up 0 bases and J gave up 1 base, with 6 bases separating them. This CDR3 is built from 14 residues. This specimen belongs to a study of shared clonotypes between healthy human individuals. The table came from immunoSEQ multiplex PCR; TCRdb's copy has only in-frame clones and leaves some out. The top ten clones hold under 0.45% of a sample with about 2.3 million clones, about 92% of them seen once. Specimen: naive CD4+ T cells from PBMCs. The subset: CD45RA+ positively selected. The J gene is TRBJ2-3, the V gene TRBV5-1; D not resolved. The sequence was collected from a young man in good health. Some clones in this sample may be carry-over from other donors' samples. CDR3 in amino acids: CASSLGLGTDTQYF. CDR3 bases: TGCGCCAGCAGCTTGGGGTTGGGCACAGATACGCAGTATTTT.